This note documents a single T cell receptor beta chain sequence. No cognate antigen has been identified for it. No base-level quality is on record; no much larger clone is a single base apart. The treatment or condition label here, explained by the study, means: AdE1-LMPpoly-expanded autologous EBV-specific T-cell therapy followed by anti-PD-1 nivolumab. This specimen belongs to a study of EBV T-cell therapy then PD-1 blockade in nasopharyngeal carcinoma (dated by TCRdb to the early 2020s). A distance of 6 bases separates the germline ends of V and J, which lose 3 bases and 0 bases respectively. Measured from the cysteine to the phenylalanine, the CDR3 is 14 residues long. Here the CDR3 DNA is all that survives: 42 bases in frame from base 1. Sequences PRHDT (CDR1) and FYEKMQ (CDR2) are obtained from the germline V gene (reference sequence). The Qiagen DNeasy Kit was used to extract genomic DNA from the sorted cells. TCR beta chain deep sequencing was performed on the immunoSEQ platform. In the original analysis: Repertoire data analysis was performed with the immunoSEQ Analyzer software. The table was pulled from immuneACCESS by TCRdb, which kept in-frame rearrangements only. Such tables lose some clones; where checked, under half of the loss comes from unresolved V genes, and the rest has no known cause. From that table come the V and J calls and clone size; the DNA was used to work out D and trimming. This sample holds under 20,000 clones; about four fifths were observed only once. Roughly 31% of the sample is in the top ten clones.

The source of this sequence is a man aged 35 to 55 with nasopharyngeal carcinoma. The sequenced sample was CD8+ T cells from blood, obtained at roughly day 35 from a patient whose treatment included autologous EBV-specific T cells and nivolumab. In this chain, TRBV13 is recombined with TRBJ2-4; the D gene identity is not certain. The bases read TGTGCCAGCAGCTTTCTCCTAGCCAAAAACATTCAGTACTTC. Its translation reads: CASSFLLAKNIQYF.